The sequence of this TCR beta chain was determined in a study of T cells in Graves' hyperthyroidism and ophthalmopathy. Study-level points and caveats: Separation of ophthalmopathy from stable hyperthyroidism was achieved by a 13 V-J model.

These patients, aged 18 to 65, had recently diagnosed hyperthyroidism lasting under 2 months. Turning to this clonotype: Its target is unknown.

RNA transcripts provided the source from which TCR beta CDR3 regions were amplified. The HTBI primer set was used in a first-round RT-PCR of the TCR CDR3. TCRdb re-called the multiplex PCR reads with MiXCR, one entry per CDR3 protein. This table has about 840,000 distinct CDR3 sequences, around 39% appearing once. The CDR3 has 13 amino acids. Per germline, CDR1 DFQATT and CDR2 SNEGSKA (reference sequence). V lost 5 bases and J lost 6, with 16 bases in between. Input material: blood. The chain uses TRBV20-1 and TRBJ1-1, with D possibly matching TRBD1 (5 bases). This TCR was recovered from a man between 18 and 29 years old with Graves' hyperthyroidism. The CDR3 loop is CSALAGGRAEAFF. The CDR3 DNA follows: TGCAGTGCTCTCGCGGGGGGGAGGGCTGAAGCTTTCTTT.